Below, 24 T cell receptor beta chains from the same sample are listed, as sequenced in a study of beta chain features in type 1 diabetes. The antigens of these receptors remain unknown. Whole-study findings and limits: People with Type 1 diabetes carried modestly yet significantly shorter TCRB CDR3s in all four CD4+ subsets.

Since all of the isolated RNA was reverse transcribed, expressed TCRB transcripts were what got sequenced. TCRdb's copy holds only in-frame clones and misses some; the assay was immunoSEQ multiplex PCR. This table has under 250,000 clones, roughly 14% appearing once. The sample taken for sequencing was naive CD4+ T cells from blood. These receptors were taken from a man aged 25-40 years with type 1 diabetes.

The genes are TRBV29-1 and TRBJ2-5; 8 nucleotides line up with TRBD1. The CDR3 has 13 amino acids. V was clipped by 2 bases and J by 5 bases; unmatched bases: 4. In germline, CDR1 is SQVTM, CDR2 ANQGSEA. CDR3 sequence: CSVELTGAETQYF. CDR3 nucleotide sequence: TGCAGCGTTGAACTGACAGGGGCCGAGACCCAGTACTTC.

The chain employs TRBV20-1 and TRBJ2-5; a possible D gene is TRBD1 (6 bases). Germline V gives CDR1 DFQATT, CDR2 SNEGSKA (reference sequence). The CDR3 is 10 amino acids. V gave up 7 bases and J gave up 7 bases, with 10 bases separating them. CDR3 bases: TGCAGTGGGGTAGGGGGGACCCAGTACTTC. Amino acid sequence: CSGVGGTQYF.

The J gene is TRBJ2-6, the V gene TRBV5-1, with D perhaps TRBD2 (5 bases). V dropped 0 bases and J dropped 2 bases, with 9 bases sitting between them. The CDR3 spans 16 residues. CDR1 SGHRS and CDR2 YFSETQ come from the germline V gene. CDR3 amino acids: CASSLESGAGANVLTF. In nucleotides, the CDR3 is TGCGCCAGCAGCTTGGAATCCGGGGCTGGGGCCAACGTCCTGACTTTC. Based on the CDR3 plus reference TRBV5-1 and TRBJ2-6, the full variable domain is KAGVTQTPRYLIKTRGQQVTLSCSPISGHRSVSWYQQTPGQGLQFLFEYFSETQRNKGNFPGRFSGRQFSNSRSEMNVSTLELGDSALYLCASSLESGAGANVLTFGAGSRLTVL.

This rearrangement joins TRBV7-2 to TRBJ2-1, with D hard to call. Germline V gene sequence: CDR1 SGHTA, CDR2 FQGNSA. V dropped 2 bases and J dropped 8 bases, with 16 bases sitting between them. The CDR3 is 15 residues long. The CDR3, as DNA: TGTGCCAGCAGCTTACTTCTAGGAAGGCATGATGAGCAGTTCTTC. Its protein product is CASSLLLGRHDEQFF.

The rearrangement joins TRBV9 to TRBJ2-2; D not resolved. The CDR3 totals 13 residues. Germline-derived CDR1 and CDR2 are SGDLS and YYNGEE. The V end lost 0 bases, the J end lost 6 bases, and 6 bases lay between the germline ends. CDR3 coding DNA: TGTGCCAGCAGCGTAGGGGCTCCCGGGGAGCTGTTTTTT. Its translation is CASSVGAPGELFF.

This clone has just a few counts. The chain employs TRBV15 and TRBJ1-1; possible D gene TRBD1, 5 bases. The germline V gene encodes CDR1 LNHNV and CDR2 YYDKDF (reference sequence). V lost 8 bases, J lost 1 base, and 14 bases lay in between. The CDR3 length is 14 residues. CDR3 nucleotides: TGTGCCACCGGAGAAAACAGGTGGAACACTGAAGCTTTCTTT. It codes for CATGENRWNTEAFF.

This clone was counted a few times. The rearrangement uses TRBV9 and TRBJ1-1; tentatively, D is TRBD1 (6 bases). The CDR3 is 15 amino acids. Trimming stripped 3 bases from V and 1 base from J, with 13 bases between. CDR1 and CDR2 (germline): SGDLS, YYNGEE. In DNA, the CDR3 is TGTGCCAGCAGCGAACCGGACAGCCAGAACACTGAAGCTTTCTTT. This encodes CASSEPDSQNTEAFF. Combining the CDR3 with reference TRBV9 and TRBJ1-1 gives the whole variable domain DSGVTQTPKHLITATGQRVTLRCSPRSGDLSVYWYQQSLDQGLQFLIQYYNGEERAKGNILERFSAQQFPDLHSELNLSSLELGDSALYFCASSEPDSQNTEAFFGQGTRLTVV.

The rearrangement links TRBV11-2 to TRBJ1-5; a possible D gene is TRBD1 (5 bases). The ends were cut back, 5 bases at V and 6 bases at J, with 17 bases in the middle. The germline gives CDR1 SGHAT, CDR2 FQNNGV. The CDR3 consists of 15 residues. In DNA, the CDR3 is TGTGCCAGCAGCCCCAGCCGGGGGAAGGGTCAGCCCCAGCATTTT. Its protein is CASSPSRGKGQPQHF.

This clone appeared a few times. The chain joins TRBV18 to TRBJ2-1, with 11 bases fitting TRBD2. The CDR3 has 13 residues. Germline CDR1 is KGHSH and CDR2 is LQKENI. Trimming at V came to 6 bases and at J to 6 bases, leaving 1 base not matched to a gene. CDR3: CASSGLAANEQFF. DNA of the CDR3: TGTGCCAGCTCGGGACTAGCGGCCAATGAGCAGTTCTTC.

This clone occurred a few times. This rearrangement joins TRBV5-1 to TRBJ1-1, with 8 positions matching TRBD1. Germline trimming cut 6 bases from V and 8 bases from J; bases unmatched to any gene: 9. CDR1 is SGHRS, CDR2 YFSETQ, per germline. The CDR3 contains 13 residues. This CDR3 reads CASTTGQGAEAFF. The CDR3 bases are TGCGCCAGCACCACGGGCCAGGGGGCCGAAGCTTTCTTT.

This clone appeared a few times. The CDR3 DNA reads as TGTGCCAGTAGTACTGGGCAGGGGTTGGGCTCCTACGAGCAGTACTTC. Translating it yields CASSTGQGLGSYEQYF. The V and J genes are TRBV19 and TRBJ2-7, with D maybe TRBD1 (6 bases). Trimming took off 4 bases at V and 0 bases at J, with 16 bases between the two ends. The CDR3 contains 16 residues. Germline V gene lookup returns CDR1 LNHDA and CDR2 SQIVND (reference sequence).

This clone has a handful of counts. This chain uses TRBV6-5 with TRBJ1-2; perhaps TRBD1 as D (5 bases). The CDR3 is 14 residues long. Deletions cut 0 bases from V and 6 bases from J, with 11 bases between. Germline lookup yields CDR1 MNHEY and CDR2 SVGAGI. This CDR3 is CASSYSGRAHGYTF. The CDR3 DNA follows: TGTGCCAGCAGTTACTCTGGCAGGGCCCATGGCTACACCTTC.

The rearrangement joins TRBV7-9 to TRBJ2-3; TRBD2 aligns across 7 bases. The V gene's germline CDR1 is SEHNR and CDR2 FQNEAQ (reference sequence). The CDR3 loop spans 15 amino acids. V lost 5 bases to trimming and J lost 9 bases; unmatched junction nucleotides: 14. CDR3 in amino acids: CASSQGGDRGETQYF. DNA for the CDR3: TGTGCCAGCAGCCAAGGAGGGGATCGGGGGGAGACGCAGTATTTT.

The rearrangement uses TRBV4-2 and TRBJ2-5; 9 bases match TRBD2. The CDR3 sequence is 16 residues long. Unmatched junction bases numbered 7, after V lost 0 bases and J lost 5 bases. Germline loops: CDR1 LGHNA, CDR2 YNFKEQ. The CDR3 DNA reads as TGTGCCAGCAGCCAAGAGATAGCGGGAGAGGGGGAGACCCAGTACTTC. Its translation: CASSQEIAGEGETQYF.

A few counts support this clone. Distinct nucleotide sequences in the sample also encode this CDR3. This rearrangement joins TRBV6-1 to TRBJ2-6; unclear D gene. The CDR3 is made up of 14 amino acids. Trimming cost V 6 bases and J 1 base, with 7 bases left between them. CDR1 is MNHNS, CDR2 SASEGT, per germline. CDR3 residues: CASSPGSGANVLTF. The DNA of the CDR3 is TGTGCCAGCAGCCCAGGTTCTGGGGCCAACGTCCTGACTTTC.

In this sample, this clone turned up a few times. The chain links TRBV11-2 to TRBJ2-7, with 8 bases aligning to TRBD2. V dropped 7 bases and J dropped 4; count of bases not matched to a gene: 15. Looked up from germline, CDR1 is SGHAT and CDR2 is FQNNGV. The CDR3 runs to 16 residues. The CDR3, as DNA: TGTGCCAGCAACAATCTCGGGCGGGGGGCCGGGTACGAGCAGTACTTC. Its translation: CASNNLGRGAGYEQYF.

This clone was found a few times. This chain links TRBV11-2 with TRBJ2-1, with D possibly matching TRBD2 (6 bases). V gave up 3 bases and J gave up 4 bases, with 13 bases separating them. Germline V gene data show CDR1 as SGHAT and CDR2 as FQNNGV. The CDR3 length is 15 residues. The CDR3 nucleotides read TGTGCCAGCAGCTTGGGACTCGGGGAGTACAATGAGCAGTTCTTC. Its protein is CASSLGLGEYNEQFF. The whole variable domain, filled in from reference TRBV11-2 and TRBJ2-1, reads EAGVAQSPRYKIIEKRQSVAFWCNPISGHATLYWYQQILGQGPKLLIQFQNNGVVDDSQLPKDRFSAERLKGVDSTLKIQPAKLEDSAVYLCASSLGLGEYNEQFFGPGTRLTVL.

The table lists this clone with a few counts. V and J are TRBV29-1 and TRBJ2-5, with D maybe TRBD2 (5 bases). Trimming removed 6 bases at V and 3 bases at J, with 17 bases between. This CDR3 is 14 amino acids long. Germline assignment: CDR1 SQVTM and CDR2 ANQGSEA. CDR3 amino acids: CSVHPGIVKETQYF. As DNA, the CDR3 is TGCAGCGTACACCCCGGGATTGTGAAAGAGACCCAGTACTTC.

This chain's CDR3 is CASSVQGSNYGYTF. The CDR3, as DNA: TGTGCCAGCAGTGTGCAGGGGTCTAACTATGGCTACACCTTC. The chain carries TRBV2 and TRBJ1-2; the D gene is possibly TRBD1 (6 bases). Trimming pared 4 bases from V and 0 bases from J, leaving 9 bases between. Germline V CDR1 and CDR2: SNHLY, FYNNEI. The CDR3 totals 14 residues.

V usage is TRBV27 and J usage is TRBJ2-2; tentative D call: TRBD1 (6 bases). The V end was cut by 4 bases, the J end by 2 bases, with 8 bases between. The CDR3 runs 14 residues. Germline values: CDR1 MNHEY, CDR2 SMNVEV (reference sequence). The CDR3 protein is CASSSGQNTGELFF. CDR3 nucleotides: TGTGCCAGCAGTTCGGGACAAAACACCGGGGAGCTGTTTTTT.

V and J are TRBV30 and TRBJ2-5; the match to TRBD2 covers 7 bases. Germline values: CDR1 GTSNPN, CDR2 SVGIG (reference sequence). There are 13 residues in the CDR3. With 5 bases clipped from V and 5 bases from J, the junction kept 8 bases outside the gene matches. The CDR3 coding sequence is TGTGCCTGGGGGAAGGGAGGGGTGGAGACCCAGTACTTC. It encodes CAWGKGGVETQYF.

There are a few counts of this clone. V usage is TRBV18 and J usage is TRBJ1-5; 10 bases align to TRBD1. The CDR3 runs to 15 residues. Germline assignment: CDR1 KGHSH and CDR2 LQKENI. Unmatched junction bases numbered 7, after V lost 5 bases and J lost 6 bases. Here the CDR3 reads CASSTMDRGGQPQHF. CDR3 DNA sequence: TGTGCCAGCTCAACCATGGACAGGGGGGGTCAGCCCCAGCATTTT. The full variable domain, in which reference TRBV18 and TRBJ1-5 provide the parts outside the CDR3, is NAGVMQNPRHLVRRRGQEARLRCSPMKGHSHVYWYRQLPEEGLKFMVYLQKENIIDESGMPKERFSAEFPKEGPSILRIQQVVRGDSAAYFCASSTMDRGGQPQHFGDGTRLSIL.

This clone was found a few times. The rearrangement links TRBV5-1 to TRBJ2-5; maybe TRBD2 (5 bases). CDR1 SGHRS and CDR2 YFSETQ come from the germline V gene. The CDR3 spans 13 residues. The V end was cut by 5 bases, the J end by 5 bases, with 13 bases between. This CDR3 is CASRGTSRETQYF. The DNA of the CDR3 is TGCGCCAGCAGGGGAACTAGTAGGGAGACCCAGTACTTC.

This clone came up a few times. The J gene is TRBJ2-7, the V gene TRBV10-2; 8 nucleotides match TRBD1. CDR3 length: 14 residues. Germline CDR1 reads WSHSY; CDR2 reads SAAADI. The trim removed 6 bases at V and 0 bases at J, leaving 4 bases unmatched. The CDR3 reads CASSPGTGSYEQYF. Written as DNA, the CDR3 is TGCGCCAGCAGCCCCGGGACAGGCTCCTACGAGCAGTACTTC.